Below, 15 T cell receptor beta chains from the same sample are listed, as sequenced in a study of T cell changes during pregnancy in multiple sclerosis. Method: immunoSEQ multiplex PCR; TCRdb's copy keeps in-frame clones and lacks some. The data hold roughly 66,000 clones, with 92% observed a single time. The specimen was peripheral blood, collected in the first trimester of pregnancy. These receptors all come from a female donor with multiple sclerosis, enrolled in a pregnancy study.

The CDR3 reads CASSQAGAQPTVNGYTF. CDR3 sequence (DNA): TGTGCCAGCAGCCAGGCGGGGGCACAACCGACGGTGAATGGCTACACCTTC. The chain recombines TRBV7-2 with TRBJ1-2; tentative D call: TRBD1 (6 bases). Looked up from germline, CDR1 is SGHTA and CDR2 is FQGNSA. V lost 5 bases to trimming and J lost 6 bases, with 25 bases between them. This CDR3 has 17 amino acids.

The V call is TRBV7-2, the J call TRBJ2-5; D is possibly TRBD1 (5 bases). V dropped 5 bases and J dropped 1 base, with 11 bases sitting between them. The germline V gene has CDR1 SGHTA and CDR2 FQGNSA. The CDR3 extends over 14 amino acids. CDR3 residues: CASSVTGFQETQYF. DNA for the CDR3: TGTGCCAGCAGCGTAACAGGTTTCCAAGAGACCCAGTACTTC.

The chain recombines TRBV28 with TRBJ1-1; possibly TRBD1 for D (5 bases). CDR1 is MDHEN, CDR2 SYDVKM, per germline. There are 15 residues in the CDR3. V dropped 4 bases and J dropped 1 base, with 13 bases sitting between them. The CDR3 DNA sequence: TGTGCCAGCAGTTCCCCGAGTACAGGGAACACTGAAGCTTTCTTT. The encoded protein is CASSSPSTGNTEAFF.

V is TRBV5-4 and J is TRBJ2-6, with 10 bases matching TRBD2. CDR3 size: 19 residues. In germline, CDR1 is SGHNT, CDR2 YYREEE (reference sequence). Trimming removed 4 bases from V and 0 bases from J; junction bases left unmatched: 10. The CDR3 protein is CASSTELAGVGSGANVLTF. CDR3 sequence (DNA): TGTGCCAGCAGCACTGAGCTAGCGGGGGTGGGCTCTGGGGCCAACGTCCTGACTTTC.

The rearrangement links TRBV27 to TRBJ2-2; D remains unclear. CDR3 length: 15 residues. CDR1 and CDR2 (germline): MNHEY, SMNVEV (reference sequence). Trimming cost V 2 bases and J 4 bases, with 11 bases left between them. Written as DNA, the CDR3 is TGTGCCAGCAGTTTAGAGAACAGCCGCACCGGGGAGCTGTTTTTT. Residues: CASSLENSRTGELFF.

The chain joins TRBV2 to TRBJ1-4, with unresolved D. There are 15 residues in the CDR3. Trimming stripped 2 bases from V and 2 bases from J, with 9 bases between. Germline V gives CDR1 SNHLY, CDR2 FYNNEI. CDR3 amino acids: CASSEKLVTNEKLFF. The CDR3 DNA reads TGTGCCAGCAGTGAAAAATTAGTGACTAATGAAAAACTGTTTTTT.

This chain joins TRBV9 and TRBJ2-1, with TRBD2 as a possible D gene (7 bases). The length of the CDR3 is 15 residues. V lost 2 bases, J lost 6 bases, and 15 bases lay in between. Germline V CDR1 and CDR2: SGDLS, YYNGEE. CDR3 protein: CASSVQAGHGNEQFF. The CDR3, as DNA: TGTGCCAGCAGCGTCCAAGCGGGACATGGCAATGAGCAGTTCTTC.

This chain connects TRBV6-6 to TRBJ2-5; D possibly corresponds to TRBD2 (6 bases). The CDR3 consists of 16 residues. Germline CDR1 reads MNHNY; CDR2 reads SVGAGI (reference sequence). V lost 0 bases and J 6 bases, leaving 17 bases between the germline ends. CDR3 in amino acids: CASSYSPGSGVQTQYF. The CDR3, as DNA: TGTGCCAGCAGTTACTCCCCCGGGAGTGGGGTGCAGACCCAGTACTTC.

With regard to this clone: Other DNA sequences in this sample translate to the same CDR3. This chain joins TRBV4-3 and TRBJ2-1, with 10 bases aligning to TRBD2. CDR3 length: 17 residues. After removal of 0 bases from V and 6 bases from J, the junction contained 8 bases not matched to a gene. The germline CDR1 and CDR2 sequences are LGHNA and YSLEER. CDR3 region: CASSQDLRTSGSNEQFF. The CDR3, as DNA: TGCGCCAGCAGCCAAGATCTCCGGACTAGCGGTTCCAATGAGCAGTTCTTC.

The chain uses TRBV14 and TRBJ2-2, with D maybe TRBD1 (5 bases). V lost 5 bases and J lost 4, with 20 bases in between. The CDR3 is made up of 17 amino acids. In germline, CDR1 is SGHDN, CDR2 FVKESK. The CDR3: CASSERIGRDITGELFF. CDR3 sequence (DNA): TGTGCCAGCAGCGAAAGGATTGGCAGGGATATCACCGGGGAGCTGTTTTTT.

The chain combines TRBV7-9 with TRBJ1-2; D gene ambiguous. The CDR3 sequence is 13 residues long. Trimming cost V 3 bases and J 6 bases, with 11 bases left between them. Germline-derived CDR1 and CDR2 are SEHNR and FQNEAQ (reference sequence). CDR3 residues: CASSLSSGNGYTF. The CDR3, as DNA: TGTGCCAGCAGCTTGTCCTCCGGGAATGGCTACACCTTC.

The gene calls are TRBV28 and TRBJ2-7, with a possible D match to TRBD2 (6 bases). Trimming left V 2 bases short and J 3 bases short, with 17 bases between. This CDR3 is 16 amino acids long. Germline CDR1 and CDR2: MDHEN and SYDVKM. The CDR3 nucleotides are TGTGCCAGCAGTTTAGGGGAGGTACTTCTGGGCTACGAGCAGTACTTC. Translating it yields CASSLGEVLLGYEQYF.

The V call is TRBV7-6, the J call TRBJ2-7; D is possibly TRBD2 (5 bases). V was cut by 7 bases and J by 4 bases, with 20 bases left in between. This CDR3 is built from 15 residues. Germline assignment: CDR1 SGHVS and CDR2 FNYEAQ. The CDR3 is CASTRPHGKAYEQYF. CDR3 sequence (DNA): TGTGCCAGCACCCGACCCCACGGGAAAGCATACGAGCAGTACTTC.

CDR3 sequence: CASSSLEREETQYF. As DNA, the CDR3 is TGTGCCAGCAGCAGCCTGGAGCGGGAAGAGACCCAGTACTTC. V usage is TRBV21-1 and J usage is TRBJ2-5; TRBD2 is taken as the D call from the table, unchecked against the DNA. TRBV21-1 is termed a pseudogene. The CDR3 extends over 14 amino acids.

The chain links TRBV25-1 to TRBJ2-5, with 10 bases fitting TRBD1. V was clipped by 6 bases and J by 5 bases; unmatched bases: 9. The CDR3 length is 15 residues. Germline CDR1 is MGHDK and CDR2 is SYGVNS. CDR3 in DNA: TGTGCCAGCAGCCTAGACAGGGGGCGAGGGGAGACCCAGTACTTC. Translating it yields CASSLDRGRGETQYF.